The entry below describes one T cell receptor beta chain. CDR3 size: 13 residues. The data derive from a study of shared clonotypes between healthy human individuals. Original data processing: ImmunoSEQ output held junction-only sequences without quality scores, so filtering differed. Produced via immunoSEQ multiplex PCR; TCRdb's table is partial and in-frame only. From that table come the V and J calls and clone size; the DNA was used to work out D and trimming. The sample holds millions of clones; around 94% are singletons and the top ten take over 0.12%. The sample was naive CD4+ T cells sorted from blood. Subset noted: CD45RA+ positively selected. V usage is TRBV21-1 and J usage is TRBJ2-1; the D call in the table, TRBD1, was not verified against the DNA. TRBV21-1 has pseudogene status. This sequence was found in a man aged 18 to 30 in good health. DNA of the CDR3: TGTGCCAGCCTGGGACCCCAGGGGTATGAGCAGTTCTTC. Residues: CASLGPQGYEQFF.